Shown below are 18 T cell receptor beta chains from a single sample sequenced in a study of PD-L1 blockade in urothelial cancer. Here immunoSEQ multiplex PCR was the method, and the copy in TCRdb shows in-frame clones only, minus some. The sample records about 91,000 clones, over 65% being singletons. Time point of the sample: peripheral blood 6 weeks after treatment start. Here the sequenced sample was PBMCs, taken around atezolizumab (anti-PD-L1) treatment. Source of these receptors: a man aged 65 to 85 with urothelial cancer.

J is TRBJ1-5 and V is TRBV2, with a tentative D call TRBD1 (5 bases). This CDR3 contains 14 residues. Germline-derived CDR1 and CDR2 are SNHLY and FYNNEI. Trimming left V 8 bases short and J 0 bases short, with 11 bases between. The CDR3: CASGGVPSNQPQHF. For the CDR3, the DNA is TGTGCCAGCGGGGGGGTTCCTAGCAATCAGCCCCAGCATTTT.

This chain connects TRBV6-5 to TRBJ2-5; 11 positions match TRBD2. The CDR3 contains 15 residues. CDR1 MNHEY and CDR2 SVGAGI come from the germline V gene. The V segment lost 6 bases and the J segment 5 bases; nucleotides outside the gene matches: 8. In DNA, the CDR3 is TGTGCCAGCAGGAGAGTAGCGGGGGGGCGGGAGACCCAGTACTTC. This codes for CASRRVAGGRETQYF.

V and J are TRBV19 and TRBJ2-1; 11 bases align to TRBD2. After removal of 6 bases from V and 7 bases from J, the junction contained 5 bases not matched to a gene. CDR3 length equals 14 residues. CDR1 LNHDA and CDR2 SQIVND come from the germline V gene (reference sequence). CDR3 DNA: TGTGCCAGTAGAGGTTTAGCGGGGGGGAATGAGCAGTTCTTC. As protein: CASRGLAGGNEQFF.

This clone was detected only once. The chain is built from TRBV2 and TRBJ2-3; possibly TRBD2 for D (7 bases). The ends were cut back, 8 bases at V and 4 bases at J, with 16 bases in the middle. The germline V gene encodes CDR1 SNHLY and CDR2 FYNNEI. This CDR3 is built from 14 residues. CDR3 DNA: TGTGCCAGCGGGGGGAGGGGGGCCGCAGATACGCAGTATTTT. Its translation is CASGGRGAADTQYF. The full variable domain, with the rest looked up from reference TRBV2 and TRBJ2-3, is EPEVTQTPSHQVTQMGQEVILRCVPISNHLYFYWYRQILGQKVEFLVSFYNNEISEKSEIFDDQFSVERPDGSNFTLKIRSTKLEDSAMYFCASGGRGAADTQYFGPGTRLTVL.

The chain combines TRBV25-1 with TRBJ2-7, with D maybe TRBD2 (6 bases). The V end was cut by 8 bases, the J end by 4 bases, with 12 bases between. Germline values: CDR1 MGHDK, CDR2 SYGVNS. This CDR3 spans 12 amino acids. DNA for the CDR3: TGTGCCAGCGGTGGAGGGATGTACGAGCAGTACTTC. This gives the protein CASGGGMYEQYF.

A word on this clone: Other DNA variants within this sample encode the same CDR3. The CDR3 is CASSLGQGAYEQYF. The DNA of the CDR3 is TGTGCCAGCAGCCTCGGACAGGGGGCATACGAGCAGTACTTC. This chain links TRBV5-5 with TRBJ2-7, with TRBD1 matching 11 bases. Unmatched junction bases numbered 4, after V lost 4 bases and J lost 4 bases. The CDR3 totals 14 residues. Germline V gene lookup returns CDR1 SGHKS and CDR2 YYEKEE (reference sequence). The full variable domain, with the rest looked up from reference TRBV5-5 and TRBJ2-7, is DAGVTQSPTHLIKTRGQQVTLRCSPISGHKSVSWYQQVLGQGPQFIFQYYEKEERGRGNFPDRFSARQFPNYSSELNVNALLLGDSALYLCASSLGQGAYEQYFGPGTRLTVT.

The CDR3: CASSFRGEDYGYTF. CDR3 in DNA: TGTGCCAGCAGTTTCCGGGGGGAGGACTATGGCTACACCTTC. This sequence joins TRBV27 and TRBJ1-2; D possibly corresponds to TRBD1 (5 bases). The CDR3 runs to 14 residues. V was shortened by 3 bases and J by 3 bases, with 11 bases between the two germline ends. Per the germline V gene, CDR1 is MNHEY and CDR2 is SMNVEV (reference sequence).

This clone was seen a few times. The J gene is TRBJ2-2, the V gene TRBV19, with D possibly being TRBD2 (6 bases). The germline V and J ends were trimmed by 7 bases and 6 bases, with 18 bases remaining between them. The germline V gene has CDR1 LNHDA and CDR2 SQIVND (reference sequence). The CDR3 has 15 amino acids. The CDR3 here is CASTPGDYIAGELFF. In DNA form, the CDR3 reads TGTGCCAGTACCCCGGGGGATTATATCGCCGGGGAGCTGTTTTTT. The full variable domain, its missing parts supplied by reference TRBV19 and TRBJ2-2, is DGGITQSPKYLFRKEGQNVTLSCEQNLNHDAMYWYRQDPGQGLRLIYYSQIVNDFQKGDIAEGYSVSREKKESFPLTVTSAQKNPTAFYLCASTPGDYIAGELFFGEGSRLTVL.

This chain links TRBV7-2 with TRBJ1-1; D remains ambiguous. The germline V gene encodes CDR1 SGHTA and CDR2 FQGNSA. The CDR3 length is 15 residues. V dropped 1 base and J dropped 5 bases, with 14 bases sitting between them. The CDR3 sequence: CASSLDRRARTEAFF. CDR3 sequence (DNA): TGTGCCAGCAGCTTAGATCGGAGGGCGCGGACTGAAGCTTTCTTT.

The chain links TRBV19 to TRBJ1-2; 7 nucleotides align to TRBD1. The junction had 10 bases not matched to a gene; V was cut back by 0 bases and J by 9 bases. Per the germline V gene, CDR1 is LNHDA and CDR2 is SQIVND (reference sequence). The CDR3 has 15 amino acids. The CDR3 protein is CASSIDPAGGYRYTF. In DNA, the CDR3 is TGTGCCAGTAGTATAGATCCGGCAGGGGGTTATCGCTACACCTTC.

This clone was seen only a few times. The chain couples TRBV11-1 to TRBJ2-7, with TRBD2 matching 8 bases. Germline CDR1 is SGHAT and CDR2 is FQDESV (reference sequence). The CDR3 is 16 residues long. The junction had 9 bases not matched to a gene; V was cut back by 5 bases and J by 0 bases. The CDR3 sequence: CASSLGYSGASYEQYF. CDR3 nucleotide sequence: TGTGCCAGCAGCCTTGGGTATAGCGGGGCCTCCTACGAGCAGTACTTC.

The CDR3 sequence: CASSPGRGTGADTQYF. The CDR3 coding sequence is TGCGCCAGCAGCCCTGGTAGGGGGACCGGGGCAGATACGCAGTATTTT. This chain joins TRBV5-1 and TRBJ2-3, with a tentative D call TRBD1 (6 bases). Germline CDR1 SGHRS, CDR2 YFSETQ. The CDR3 covers 16 residues. The germline V and J ends were trimmed by 4 bases and 4 bases, with 19 bases remaining between them.

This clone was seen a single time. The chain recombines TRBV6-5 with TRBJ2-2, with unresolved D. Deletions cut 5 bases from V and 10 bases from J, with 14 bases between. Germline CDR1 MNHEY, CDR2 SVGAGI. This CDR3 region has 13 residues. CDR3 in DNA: TGTGCCAGCAGTCTCAACTCGCCCGTGGAGCTGTTTTTT. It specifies CASSLNSPVELFF.

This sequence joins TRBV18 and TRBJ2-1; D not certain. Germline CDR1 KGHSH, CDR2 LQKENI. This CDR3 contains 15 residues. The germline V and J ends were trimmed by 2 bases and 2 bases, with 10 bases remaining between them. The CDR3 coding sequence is TGTGCCAGCTCACCAGGGCAGGAAGCCTACAATGAGCAGTTCTTC. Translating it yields CASSPGQEAYNEQFF.

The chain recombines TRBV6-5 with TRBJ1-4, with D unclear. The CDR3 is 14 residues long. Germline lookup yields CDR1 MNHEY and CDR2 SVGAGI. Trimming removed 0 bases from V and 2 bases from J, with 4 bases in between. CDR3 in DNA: TGTGCCAGCAGTTACTCCGAGACTAATGAAAAACTGTTTTTT. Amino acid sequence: CASSYSETNEKLFF.

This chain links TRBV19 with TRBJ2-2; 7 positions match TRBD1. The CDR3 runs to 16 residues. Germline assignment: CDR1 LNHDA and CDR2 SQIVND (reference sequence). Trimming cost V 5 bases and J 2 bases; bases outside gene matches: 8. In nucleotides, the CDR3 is TGTGCCAGTAGTGTGCCCGGGACAGCCAACACCGGGGAGCTGTTTTTT. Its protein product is CASSVPGTANTGELFF.

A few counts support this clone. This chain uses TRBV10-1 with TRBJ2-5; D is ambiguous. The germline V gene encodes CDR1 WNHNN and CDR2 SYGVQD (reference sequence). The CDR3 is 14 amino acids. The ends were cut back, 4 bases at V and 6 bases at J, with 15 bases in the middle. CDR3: CASSVGPLGQTQYF. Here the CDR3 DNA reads TGCGCCAGCAGTGTGGGCCCCCTGGGTCAGACCCAGTACTTC.

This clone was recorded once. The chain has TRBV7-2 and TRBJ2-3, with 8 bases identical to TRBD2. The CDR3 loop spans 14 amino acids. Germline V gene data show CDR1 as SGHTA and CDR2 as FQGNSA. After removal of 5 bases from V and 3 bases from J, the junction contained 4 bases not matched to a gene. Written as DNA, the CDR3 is TGTGCCAGCAGCCGAGGACTAGCAACAGATACGCAGTATTTT. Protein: CASSRGLATDTQYF.